Sequencing of this T cell receptor (beta chain) was carried out in a study of blood T cell repertoires in COVID-19. This CDR3 spans 13 amino acids. Germline V gives CDR1 LNHDA, CDR2 SQIVND (reference sequence). Deletions cut 3 bases from V and 5 bases from J, with 10 bases between. This table comes from immunoSEQ multiplex PCR, and its TCRdb copy is limited to in-frame clones, with some not included. The repertoire holds fewer than 100,000 clones, with roughly 77% as singletons. The chain combines TRBV19 with TRBJ2-5; D perhaps matches TRBD2 (5 bases). The TCR originated in a human donor in a cohort sampled during active COVID-19. Sequencing was carried out using peripheral blood. This CDR3 is CASSINQRETQYF. DNA of the CDR3: TGTGCCAGTAGTATTAACCAGCGGGAGACCCAGTACTTC.